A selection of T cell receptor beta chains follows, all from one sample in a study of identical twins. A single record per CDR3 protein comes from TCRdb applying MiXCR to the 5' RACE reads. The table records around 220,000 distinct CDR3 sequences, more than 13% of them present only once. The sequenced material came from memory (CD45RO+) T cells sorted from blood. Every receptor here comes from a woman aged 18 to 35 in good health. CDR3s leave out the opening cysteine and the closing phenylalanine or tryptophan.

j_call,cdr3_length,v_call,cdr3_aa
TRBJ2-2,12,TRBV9,ASSAGANTGELF
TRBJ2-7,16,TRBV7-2,ASSLAYGSGIKYYEQY
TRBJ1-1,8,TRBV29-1,SAQNTEAF
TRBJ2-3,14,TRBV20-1,SARDSSRGSTDTQY
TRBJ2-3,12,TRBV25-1,ASKAAGGVDTQY
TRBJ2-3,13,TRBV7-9,ASSRGQRDSDTQY
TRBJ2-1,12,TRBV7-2,ASSQREWYNEQF
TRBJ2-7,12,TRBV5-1,ASSLELAGNEQY
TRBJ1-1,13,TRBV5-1,ASSKDRGGDTEAF
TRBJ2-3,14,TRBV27,ASSPSPFWGTDTQY
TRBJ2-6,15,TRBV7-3,ASSLTVALSGANVLT
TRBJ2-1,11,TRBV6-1,ATRRGPYNEQF
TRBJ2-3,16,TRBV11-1,ASSKRDRGPRGTDTQY
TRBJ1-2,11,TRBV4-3,ASSQDRGYGYT
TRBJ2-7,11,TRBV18,ASRPGESSEQY
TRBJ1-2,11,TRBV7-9,ASSSSDRDGYT
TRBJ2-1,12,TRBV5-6,ASSSPSGEDEQF
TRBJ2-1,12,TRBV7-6,ASSPSTGDSEQF
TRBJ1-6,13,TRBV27,ASSIPGLDNSPLH
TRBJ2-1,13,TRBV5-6,ASSPVFRAYNEQF
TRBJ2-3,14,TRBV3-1,ASSRKTSGGSDTQY
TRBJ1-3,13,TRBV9,ASSVYRGPGNTIY
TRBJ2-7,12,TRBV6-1,ASSEQGKGYEQY
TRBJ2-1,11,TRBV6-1,ASSRLHYNEQF
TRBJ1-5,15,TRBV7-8,ASSPSMRTGVRQPQH
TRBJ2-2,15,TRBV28,ASTSRLAGGNTGELF
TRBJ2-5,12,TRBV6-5,ASSSRGNQETQY
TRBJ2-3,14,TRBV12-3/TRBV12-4,ASSAGNRRGTDTQY
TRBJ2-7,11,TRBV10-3,AIMSIGAYEQY
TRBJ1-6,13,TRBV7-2,ASSLLPEGNSPLH
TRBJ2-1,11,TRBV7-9,ASNLGGENEQF
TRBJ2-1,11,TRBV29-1,SVELAGVDEQF
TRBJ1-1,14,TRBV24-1,ATSELQGNGDTEAF
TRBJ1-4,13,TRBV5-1,ASSLGMTVIEKLF
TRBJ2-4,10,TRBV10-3,AIWDPGNIQY
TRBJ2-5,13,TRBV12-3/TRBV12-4,ASSPMAGGEETQY
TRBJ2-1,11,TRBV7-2,ASSYKGGGEQF
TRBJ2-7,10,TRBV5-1,ASSSTGHEQY
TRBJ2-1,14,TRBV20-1,SAKASGSGAYNEQF
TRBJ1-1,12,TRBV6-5,ASSYPGMNTEAF
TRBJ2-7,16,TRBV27,ASRTLAGGSSRAHEQY